The 20 T cell receptor beta chains below were found in one sample sequenced in a study of blood T cell repertoires in COVID-19. This table comes from immunoSEQ multiplex PCR, and its TCRdb copy is limited to in-frame clones, with some not included. This table holds about 210,000 clones, 75% to 90% found once. The sequenced sample was peripheral blood. These TCRs come from a woman aged 40 to 49 with acute or convalescent COVID-19.

The chain carries TRBV7-3 and TRBJ2-1, with TRBD2 matching over 16 bases. The CDR3 runs to 19 residues. Per the germline V gene, CDR1 is SGHTA and CDR2 is FQGTGA. Unmatched junction bases numbered 9, after V lost 5 bases and J lost 2 bases. The CDR3 reads CASSPTGTSGGGTYNEQFF. The CDR3 nucleotides read TGTGCCAGCAGCCCCACCGGGACTAGCGGGGGGGGAACCTACAATGAGCAGTTCTTC.

This rearrangement joins TRBV13 to TRBJ2-3; 16 bases agree with TRBD2. Germline CDR1 PRHDT, CDR2 FYEKMQ (reference sequence). The ends lost 4 bases at V and 4 bases at J; junction bases unmatched: 11. The CDR3 runs to 19 residues. CDR3 loop: CASSSNEGLAGGRPDTQYF. In DNA, the CDR3 is TGTGCCAGCAGCTCCAACGAGGGACTAGCGGGGGGGCGGCCAGATACGCAGTATTTT.

This clone was observed a single time. The rearrangement uses TRBV6-5 and TRBJ2-1; TRBD2 is a possible D gene (5 bases). This CDR3 comprises 13 residues. V was shortened by 8 bases and J by 1 base, with 9 bases between the two germline ends. Germline assignment: CDR1 MNHEY and CDR2 SVGAGI. This chain's CDR3 is CASLRGSYNEQFF. Here the CDR3 DNA reads TGTGCCAGCCTCAGAGGGTCCTACAATGAGCAGTTCTTC.

In regard to this clone: The sample contains more than one DNA sequence encoding this CDR3. The rearrangement links TRBV6-5 to TRBJ1-1; 8 bases line up with TRBD1. V shed 6 bases, J shed 2 bases, and the junction held 5 bases outside the gene matches. The germline CDR1 and CDR2 sequences are MNHEY and SVGAGI. The CDR3 runs to 14 residues. In DNA form, the CDR3 reads TGTGCCAGCAGAGGACAGGGATTAAACACTGAAGCTTTCTTT. The encoded protein is CASRGQGLNTEAFF.

The J gene is TRBJ1-6, the V gene TRBV10-3, with D maybe TRBD1 (6 bases). CDR1 and CDR2 from the germline V gene are ENHRY and SYGVKD. Trimming cost V 6 bases and J 9 bases, with 15 bases left between them. The CDR3 contains 14 residues. The CDR3 loop is CAIRDSTPGSPLHF. CDR3 coding DNA: TGTGCCATCAGGGACAGCACGCCGGGTTCACCCCTCCACTTT.

The chain links TRBV5-8 to TRBJ2-2; TRBD2 aligns across 14 bases. This CDR3 has 19 residues. V shed 5 bases and J 5 bases; nucleotides not matched to a gene: 14. Germline V gives CDR1 SGHTS, CDR2 YDEGEE. Here the CDR3 DNA reads TGTGCCAGCAGATTATCCGGGACTAGCGGGGGCCTGAGGACCGGGGAGCTGTTTTTT. Its translation: CASRLSGTSGGLRTGELFF.

The chain joins TRBV7-9 to TRBJ1-3; possible D gene TRBD1, 5 bases. V gave up 2 bases and J gave up 4 bases, with 15 bases separating them. Per the germline V gene, CDR1 is SEHNR and CDR2 is FQNEAQ (reference sequence). This CDR3 has 16 amino acids. CDR3 DNA sequence: TGTGCCAGCAGCTTAAGGAGCGGGGCCATCGGAAACACCATATATTTT. The encoded protein is CASSLRSGAIGNTIYF. Full variable domain (rest looked up from reference TRBV7-9 and TRBJ1-3): DTGVSQNPRHKITKRGQNVTFRCDPISEHNRLYWYRQTLGQGPEFLTYFQNEAQLEKSRLLSDRFSAERPKGSFSTLEIQRTEQGDSAMYLCASSLRSGAIGNTIYFGEGSWLTVV.

The rearrangement uses TRBV5-1 and TRBJ1-4, with D tentatively TRBD1 (6 bases). Germline V gene lookup returns CDR1 SGHRS and CDR2 YFSETQ. The CDR3 contains 15 residues. V gave up 9 bases and J gave up 4 bases, with 19 bases separating them. The CDR3 loop is CATDFKDSRNEKLFF. Here the CDR3 DNA reads TGCGCCACCGATTTCAAGGACAGTCGTAATGAAAAACTGTTTTTT.

The chain links TRBV5-4 to TRBJ2-5; 7 nucleotides match TRBD1. CDR3 length: 14 amino acids. Germline V gene sequence: CDR1 SGHNT, CDR2 YYREEE (reference sequence). V trimming: 4 bases; J trimming: 2 bases; junction bases outside the gene matches: 5. The CDR3 DNA sequence: TGTGCCAGCAGCACGGGACAGCAACAAGAGACCCAGTACTTC. This sequence encodes CASSTGQQQETQYF.

The genes are TRBV2 and TRBJ2-5, with D possibly being TRBD1 (6 bases). The CDR3 contains 14 residues. Germline loops: CDR1 SNHLY, CDR2 FYNNEI. Trimming shortened V by 2 bases and J by 5 bases, and 12 bases separated the two germline ends. For the CDR3, the DNA is TGTGCCAGCAGTGAACTTACAGGGCGGGAGACCCAGTACTTC. It encodes CASSELTGRETQYF.

The chain links TRBV11-2 to TRBJ1-2; tentatively, D is TRBD1 (5 bases). Germline-derived CDR1 and CDR2 are SGHAT and FQNNGV. V was clipped by 6 bases and J by 3 bases, with 17 bases between them. There are 15 residues in the CDR3. CDR3 DNA sequence: TGTGCCAGCAGGTTGGAAGGGGCTCCGGACTATGGCTACACCTTC. Protein product: CASRLEGAPDYGYTF.

The chain employs TRBV9 and TRBJ2-5; D may be TRBD1 (5 bases). The V end lost 4 bases, the J end lost 8 bases, and 24 bases lay between the germline ends. Germline CDR1 is SGDLS and CDR2 is YYNGEE. The CDR3 length is 16 residues. In nucleotides, the CDR3 is TGTGCCAGCAGCCCCTTTCTAACAGGCGCCCTGGAAACCCAGTACTTC. It is translated as CASSPFLTGALETQYF.

The chain links TRBV19 to TRBJ2-3; 12 positions agree with TRBD2. V lost 7 bases, J lost 5 bases, and 4 bases stayed unmatched. There are 14 residues in the CDR3. Per germline, CDR1 LNHDA and CDR2 SQIVND (reference sequence). CDR3 in amino acids: CASTSGGAGDTQYF. The CDR3 DNA reads TGTGCCAGTACTAGCGGGGGGGCAGGAGATACGCAGTATTTT.

The table lists this clone with a count of one. The chain couples TRBV19 to TRBJ1-2; maybe TRBD1 (6 bases). Trimming removed 2 bases at V and 7 bases at J, with 20 bases between. The CDR3 loop spans 16 amino acids. Germline V lookup: CDR1 LNHDA, CDR2 SQIVND (reference sequence). CDR3 protein: CASSITLTGGSVGYTF. The CDR3 DNA sequence: TGTGCCAGTAGTATAACGTTAACGGGGGGCTCGGTTGGCTACACCTTC.

This clone was recorded only once. This rearrangement joins TRBV10-3 to TRBJ1-3, with D unclear. Germline CDR1 and CDR2: ENHRY and SYGVKD. CDR3 length: 14 residues. The germline V and J ends were trimmed by 2 bases and 0 bases, with 5 bases remaining between them. CDR3 sequence: CAISELSSGNTIYF. The CDR3, as DNA: TGTGCCATCAGTGAGCTGAGCTCTGGAAACACCATATATTTT.

The V and J genes are TRBV2 and TRBJ2-1, with 7 bases matching TRBD1. The CDR3 covers 16 residues. Germline CDR1 and CDR2: SNHLY and FYNNEI. Trimming at V came to 1 base and at J to 5 bases, leaving 8 bases not matched to a gene. The CDR3 bases are TGTGCCAGCAGTGAAGGACAGGGCGGCACCCACAATGAGCAGTTCTTC. Its protein is CASSEGQGGTHNEQFF.

The chain couples TRBV4-1 to TRBJ1-2, with 8 bases identical to TRBD1. The junction had 10 bases not matched to a gene; V was cut back by 0 bases and J by 4 bases. In germline, CDR1 is MGHRA, CDR2 YSYEKL. The CDR3 has 17 amino acids. CDR3: CASSQDTLGTGLYGYTF. As DNA, the CDR3 is TGCGCCAGCAGCCAAGATACCCTAGGGACAGGACTCTATGGCTACACCTTC.

The chain joins TRBV18 to TRBJ2-5; a possible D gene is TRBD2 (6 bases). Trimming took off 6 bases at V and 2 bases at J, with 16 bases between the two ends. Germline CDR1 is KGHSH and CDR2 is LQKENI. The CDR3 consists of 15 residues. This chain's CDR3 is CASSPVAGQQETQYF. CDR3 coding DNA: TGTGCCAGCTCTCCCGTGGCGGGGCAACAAGAGACCCAGTACTTC. Full variable domain (missing parts from reference TRBV18 and TRBJ2-5): NAGVMQNPRHLVRRRGQEARLRCSPMKGHSHVYWYRQLPEEGLKFMVYLQKENIIDESGMPKERFSAEFPKEGPSILRIQQVVRGDSAAYFCASSPVAGQQETQYFGPGTRLLVL.

This clone has a count of ten or more. The gene calls are TRBV4-2 and TRBJ2-1; 7 bases align to TRBD2. Trimming took 6 bases from V and 5 from J; bases not matched to a gene: 10. This CDR3 is built from 15 residues. Germline V gives CDR1 LGHNA, CDR2 YNFKEQ. The CDR3 DNA reads TGTGCCAGCAGGCTCAGACTAGCTGAGGACAATGAGCAGTTCTTC. This sequence encodes CASRLRLAEDNEQFF.

The chain couples TRBV19 to TRBJ1-2; no reliable D call. Per germline, CDR1 LNHDA and CDR2 SQIVND (reference sequence). The CDR3 consists of 16 residues. Trimming left V 0 bases short and J 8 bases short, with 19 bases between. The CDR3 reads CASSIERLDPRRGYTF. CDR3 in DNA: TGTGCCAGTAGTATAGAAAGACTCGACCCTCGTCGGGGCTACACCTTC.